These T cell receptor beta chains were read from a single sample in a study of yellow fever vaccine responses in identical twins. Each CDR3 protein is one row after TCRdb ran MiXCR on the RT-PCR reads. Here the sample spans about 3,500 distinct CDR3 sequences, roughly 84% being singletons. This specimen was T cells from blood (PBMCs), unsorted or a sorted subset (not recorded which), taken before or after yellow fever vaccination (not recorded which). The receptors were sampled from a woman aged 18-30 years who received the yellow fever vaccine. Both conserved end residues are part of each CDR3. The D gene is left open where the match is weak. Not every row has a clone size; where given, it reads once, few, many or a size class.

>.|TRBV13|.|TRBJ2-3
CASSSDIQDTQYF
TGTGCCAGCAGCTCAGACATTCAAGATACGCAGTATTTT
>TRBD1|TRBV6-6|once|TRBJ2-3
CASRRGQGKVGTDTQYF
TGTGCCAGCCGAAGAGGACAGGGAAAGGTCGGCACAGATACGCAGTATTTT
>.|TRBV20-1|.|TRBJ2-5
CSARSGQETQYF
TGCAGTGCTAGGTCCGGACAAGAGACCCAGTACTTC
>.|TRBV5-1|.|TRBJ2-5
CASSPGLTLTQETQYF
TGCGCCAGCAGCCCCGGACTAACCCTAACGCAAGAGACCCAGTACTTC
>.|TRBV19|.|TRBJ2-3
CASTRQVGDTQYF
TGTGCCAGTACGAGACAGGTGGGAGATACGCAGTATTTT
>.|TRBV15|.|TRBJ2-3
CATSTDRYTDTQYF
TGTGCCACCAGCACGGACAGATACACAGATACGCAGTATTTT
>.|TRBV12-3/TRBV12-4|.|TRBJ2-5
CASSFVEETQYF
TGTGCCAGCAGTTTCGTAGAAGAGACCCAGTACTTC
>.|TRBV18|.|TRBJ2-1
CASSPQGAYNEQFF
TGTGCCAGCTCACCACAGGGAGCCTACAATGAGCAGTTCTTC
>.|TRBV11-3|.|TRBJ1-6
CASGGYPLHF
TGTGCCAGCGGGGGTTACCCCCTCCACTTT
>.|TRBV12-3/TRBV12-4|once|TRBJ1-1
CASNSNSQNTEAFF
TGTGCCAGCAACTCGAATAGTCAGAACACTGAAGCTTTCTTT
>TRBD2|TRBV3-1|.|TRBJ2-2
CASSQSGDTGELFF
TGTGCCAGCAGCCAAAGCGGGGACACCGGGGAGCTGTTTTTT
>TRBD1|TRBV12-3/TRBV12-4|.|TRBJ1-3
CASSPGGRVLNGNTIYF
TGTGCCAGCAGTCCAGGGGGTAGGGTGCTCAATGGAAACACCATATATTTT
>.|TRBV5-1|.|TRBJ2-7
CASSLRAGLQDEQYF
TGCGCCAGCAGCTTAAGGGCAGGGCTACAGGACGAGCAGTACTTC
>.|TRBV5-4|.|TRBJ2-2
CASSLRGFGELFF
TGTGCCAGCAGCTTGCGGGGGTTTGGGGAGCTGTTTTTT
>.|TRBV18|.|TRBJ2-3
CASSPGLSTDTQYF
TGTGCCAGCTCACCAGGGCTTAGCACAGATACGCAGTATTTT
>TRBD2|TRBV20-1|.|TRBJ2-2
CSASLLAGATGELFF
TGCAGTGCTAGTTTGTTAGCGGGGGCCACCGGGGAGCTGTTTTTT
>.|TRBV20-1|.|TRBJ2-1
CSARARVAVAGYEQFF
TGCAGTGCTAGAGCACGAGTCGCGGTTGCTGGCTATGAGCAGTTCTTC
>.|TRBV15|.|TRBJ2-5
CATSRAGGGAIETQYF
TGTGCCACCAGCAGAGCAGGAGGGGGGGCGATTGAGACCCAGTACTTC
>.|TRBV5-5|.|TRBJ1-1
CASSLIGKNTEAFF
TGTGCCAGCAGCTTGATCGGCAAGAACACTGAAGCTTTCTTT
>.|TRBV10-3|.|TRBJ2-1
CAIGPSDGSSSYNEQFF
TGTGCCATCGGCCCTAGCGACGGAAGCAGCTCCTACAATGAGCAGTTCTTC
>.|TRBV15|.|TRBJ2-1
CATSRTPLGYNEQFF
TGTGCCACCAGCAGAACTCCCCTAGGCTACAATGAGCAGTTCTTC
>.|TRBV11-3|few|TRBJ2-1
CASSPRTGYNEQFF
TGTGCCAGCAGCCCCCGGACCGGCTACAATGAGCAGTTCTTC
>.|TRBV5-1|.|TRBJ1-1
CASSLVPVTEAFF
TGCGCCAGCAGCTTGGTCCCGGTGACTGAAGCTTTCTTT
>.|TRBV5-1|.|TRBJ1-6
CASSLAGTGWYSPLHF
TGCGCCAGCAGCTTGGCCGGCACAGGGTGGTATTCACCCCTCCACTTT
>TRBD1|TRBV23-1|few|TRBJ1-3
CASSVPRGVNTIYF
TGCGCCAGCAGTGTTCCCAGGGGGGTGAACACCATATATTTT
>.|TRBV11-2|.|TRBJ1-1
CASSQNTGLAGWYTEAFF
TGTGCCAGCAGCCAGAATACAGGGCTTGCCGGGTGGTACACTGAAGCTTTCTTT
>.|TRBV7-9|.|TRBJ2-1
CASSARGSSYNEQFF
TGTGCCAGCAGCGCGAGGGGTAGCTCCTACAATGAGCAGTTCTTC
>.|TRBV12-3/TRBV12-4|.|TRBJ2-7
CASSFAGSYEQYF
TGTGCCAGCAGTTTCGCAGGGTCCTACGAGCAGTACTTC
>TRBD1|TRBV5-4|.|TRBJ2-7
CASGRTGGYEQYF
TGTGCCAGCGGACGGACAGGGGGTTACGAGCAGTACTTC
>.|TRBV28|.|TRBJ1-5
CASSPPGDQPQHF
TGTGCCAGCAGTCCCCCGGGAGATCAGCCCCAGCATTTT
>.|TRBV5-1|once|TRBJ2-7
CASSVAGAGYEQYF
TGCGCCAGCAGCGTGGCAGGGGCCGGCTACGAGCAGTACTTC